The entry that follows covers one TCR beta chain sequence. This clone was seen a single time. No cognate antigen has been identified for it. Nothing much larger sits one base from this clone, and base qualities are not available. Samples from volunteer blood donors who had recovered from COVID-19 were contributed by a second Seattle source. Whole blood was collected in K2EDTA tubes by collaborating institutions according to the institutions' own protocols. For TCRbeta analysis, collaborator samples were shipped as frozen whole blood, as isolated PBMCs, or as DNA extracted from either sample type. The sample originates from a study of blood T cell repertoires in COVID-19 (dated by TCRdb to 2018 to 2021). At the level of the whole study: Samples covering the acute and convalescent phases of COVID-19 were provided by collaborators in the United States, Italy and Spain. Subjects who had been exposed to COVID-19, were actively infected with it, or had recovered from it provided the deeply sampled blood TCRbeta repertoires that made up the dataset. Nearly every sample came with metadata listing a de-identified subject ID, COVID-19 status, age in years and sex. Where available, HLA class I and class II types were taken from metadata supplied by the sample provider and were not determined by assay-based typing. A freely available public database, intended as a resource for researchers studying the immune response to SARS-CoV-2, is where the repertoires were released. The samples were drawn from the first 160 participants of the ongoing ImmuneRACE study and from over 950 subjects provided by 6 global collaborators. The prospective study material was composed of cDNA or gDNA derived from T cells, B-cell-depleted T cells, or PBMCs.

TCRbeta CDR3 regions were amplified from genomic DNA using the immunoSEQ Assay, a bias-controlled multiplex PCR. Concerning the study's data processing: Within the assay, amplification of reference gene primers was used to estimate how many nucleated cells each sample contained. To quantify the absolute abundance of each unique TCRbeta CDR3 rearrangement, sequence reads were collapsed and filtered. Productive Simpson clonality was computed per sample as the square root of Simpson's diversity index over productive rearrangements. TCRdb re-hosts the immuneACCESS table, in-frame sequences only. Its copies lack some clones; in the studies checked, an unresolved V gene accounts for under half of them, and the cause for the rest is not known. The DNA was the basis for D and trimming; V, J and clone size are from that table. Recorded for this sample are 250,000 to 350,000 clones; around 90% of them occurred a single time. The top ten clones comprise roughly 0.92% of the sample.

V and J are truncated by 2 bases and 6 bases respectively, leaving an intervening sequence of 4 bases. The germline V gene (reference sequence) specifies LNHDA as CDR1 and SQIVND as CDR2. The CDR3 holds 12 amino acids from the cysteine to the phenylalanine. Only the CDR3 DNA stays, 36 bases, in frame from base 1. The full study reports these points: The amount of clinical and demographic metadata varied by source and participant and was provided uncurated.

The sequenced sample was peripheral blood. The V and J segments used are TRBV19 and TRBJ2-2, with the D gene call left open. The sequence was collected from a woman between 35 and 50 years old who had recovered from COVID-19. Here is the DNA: TGTGCCAGTAGTATAACGGCCGGGGAGCTGTTTTTT. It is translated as CASSITAGELFF.